The present T cell receptor beta chain was sequenced within a study of T cell repertoires in cytomegalovirus infection (dated by TCRdb to the late 2010s). For the study in its entirety: Recently identified HLA-C-restricted CMV epitopes, whose presentation resists viral immunomodulation, were targeted by peptide stimulations together with well-studied HLA-B-restricted epitopes. The HLA type of each donor mattered for the analysis, because public TCR beta signatures pointed to carriage of CMV infection along with the matching HLA type. Broader findings and caveats from the paper: In both this cohort and an independent cohort of 352 donors, the cumulative frequency of public TCR beta family members distinguished carriers of CMV infection plus the relevant HLA type. The ex vivo response was dominated by HLA-C-restricted CMV-specific TCR beta clonotypes, which also provided the single most frequent clonotype in two of eight donors.

The sample's treatment or condition label, in plain terms: in vitro stimulation with specific CMV peptide epitopes to enrich CMV-specific T cells. The instrument given in TCRdb is Illumina HiSeq 1500. TCRdb's own reprocessing of the public reads used fastp at Q25 and MiXCR and kept productive beta chains. Duplicate CDR3 protein sequences are folded into a single record with the most common DNA and genes. This sample holds about 570,000 distinct CDR3 sequences; roughly 43% were observed only once. The ten largest make up 48% of the sample. CDR1 SNHLY and CDR2 FYNNEI were looked up in the germline V gene. V is cut by 8 bases and J by 6 bases, and the space between the germline ends is 23 bases. The CDR3 runs 15 residues from the cysteine to the phenylalanine. The sequence is cut down to CDR3 DNA, 45 bases in frame from base 1. Details on this clonotype: Its antigen has not been determined. Base quality data are lacking; no much larger clone is found one base away.

Material: cultured PBMCs, obtained from culture after CMV antigen stimulation. In this chain, TRBV2 is recombined with TRBJ2-7; the D segment cannot be called with confidence. The TCR was taken from a human donor in good health (CMV status not recorded). Some clones in this sample may be carry-over from other donors' samples. The DNA sequence is TGTGCCAGCGGAGACACCCGACCGGGCTTCGGCGAGCAGTACTTC. It codes for CASGDTRPGFGEQYF. Extended through the reference TRBV2 and TRBJ2-7 proteins, this CDR3 yields the full variable domain: EPEVTQTPSHQVTQMGQEVILRCVPISNHLYFYWYRQILGQKVEFLVSFYNNEISEKSEIFDDQFSVERPDGSNFTLKIRSTKLEDSAMYFCASGDTRPGFGEQYFGPGTRLTVT.